This T cell receptor beta chain was captured in a study of blood T cell repertoires in COVID-19. The CDR3 runs to 12 residues. The V gene lost 5 bases and the J gene lost 7 bases, with 11 bases spanning the gap. Using immunoSEQ multiplex PCR, the repertoire was profiled, and TCRdb retains in-frame clones only, with some absent. The repertoire consists of some 700,000 clones, with about nine tenths occurring once and the leading ten covering approximately 0.25%. The sequence was collected from a woman aged 18-30 years with acute or convalescent COVID-19. The J gene is TRBJ1-2, the V gene TRBV12-3 or TRBV12-4; possibly TRBD1 for D (5 bases). Source material: peripheral blood. CDR3 loop: CASSPRVSGYTF. CDR3 bases: TGTGCCAGCAGTCCCAGGGTTAGTGGCTACACCTTC.